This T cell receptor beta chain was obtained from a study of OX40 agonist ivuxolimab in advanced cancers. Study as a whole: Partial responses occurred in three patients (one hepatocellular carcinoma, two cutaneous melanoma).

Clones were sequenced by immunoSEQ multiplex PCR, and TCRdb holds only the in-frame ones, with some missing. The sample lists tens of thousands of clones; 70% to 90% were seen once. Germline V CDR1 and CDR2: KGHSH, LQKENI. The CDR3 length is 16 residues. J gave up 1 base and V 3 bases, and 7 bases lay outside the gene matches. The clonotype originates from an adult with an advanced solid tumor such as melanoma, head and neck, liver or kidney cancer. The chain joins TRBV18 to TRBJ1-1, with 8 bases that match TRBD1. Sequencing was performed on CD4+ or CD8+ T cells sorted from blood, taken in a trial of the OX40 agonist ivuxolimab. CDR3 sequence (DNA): TGTGCCAGCTCACCCATGAACGGACAGGGGAACACTGAAGCTTTCTTT. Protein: CASSPMNGQGNTEAFF.